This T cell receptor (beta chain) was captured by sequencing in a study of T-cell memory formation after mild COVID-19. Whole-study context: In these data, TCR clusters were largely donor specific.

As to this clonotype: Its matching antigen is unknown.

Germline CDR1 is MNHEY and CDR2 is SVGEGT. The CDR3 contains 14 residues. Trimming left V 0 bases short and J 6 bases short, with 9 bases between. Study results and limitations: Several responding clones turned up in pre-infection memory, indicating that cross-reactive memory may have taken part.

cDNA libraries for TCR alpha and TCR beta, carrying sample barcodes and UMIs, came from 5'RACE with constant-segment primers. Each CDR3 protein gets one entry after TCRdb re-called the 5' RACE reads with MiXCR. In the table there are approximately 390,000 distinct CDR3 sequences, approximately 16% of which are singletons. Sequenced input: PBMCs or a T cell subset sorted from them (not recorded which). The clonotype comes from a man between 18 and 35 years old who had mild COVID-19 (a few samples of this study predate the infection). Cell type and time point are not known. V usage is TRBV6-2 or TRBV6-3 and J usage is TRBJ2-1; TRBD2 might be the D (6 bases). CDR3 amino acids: CASSYSAGSNEQFF. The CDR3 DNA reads TGTGCCAGCAGTTACTCGGCGGGAAGCAATGAGCAGTTCTTC.